This T cell receptor beta chain was sequenced in a study of blood T cell repertoires in COVID-19. The CDR3 has 15 amino acids. The ends were cut back, 0 bases at V and 5 bases at J, with 13 bases in the middle. The germline CDR1 and CDR2 sequences are MNHEY and SVGAGI. Exposed study participants had met a COVID-19 case within 2 weeks before entry. The protocol was immunoSEQ multiplex PCR, while the TCRdb copy is restricted to in-frame clones and leaves out a portion. The profile shows 130,000 to 150,000 clones, about four fifths of them singletons. The sample consisted of PBMCs or T cells enriched from blood (not recorded which). This TCR was sampled from a woman in her 50s who had been exposed to COVID-19. This sequence joins TRBV6-5 and TRBJ1-1; no reliable D call. The CDR3 is CASSYSPAADTEAFF. The DNA of the CDR3 is TGTGCCAGCAGTTACTCCCCGGCCGCGGATACTGAAGCTTTCTTT.